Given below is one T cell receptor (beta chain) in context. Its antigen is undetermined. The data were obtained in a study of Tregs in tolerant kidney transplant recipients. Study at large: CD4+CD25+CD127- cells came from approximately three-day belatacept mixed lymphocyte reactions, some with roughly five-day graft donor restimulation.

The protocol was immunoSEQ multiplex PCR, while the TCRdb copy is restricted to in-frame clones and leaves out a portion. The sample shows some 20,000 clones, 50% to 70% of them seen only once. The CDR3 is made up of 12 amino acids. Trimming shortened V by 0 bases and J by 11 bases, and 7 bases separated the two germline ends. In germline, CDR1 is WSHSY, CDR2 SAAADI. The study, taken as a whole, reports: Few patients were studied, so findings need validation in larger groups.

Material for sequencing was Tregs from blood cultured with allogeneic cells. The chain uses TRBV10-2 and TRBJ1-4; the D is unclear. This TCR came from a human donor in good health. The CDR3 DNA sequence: TGCGCCAGCAGTGAGTCCCCGCGCAAACTGTTTTTT. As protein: CASSESPRKLFF.